The 32 T cell receptor beta chains below were found in one sample sequenced in a study of T cells in Graves' hyperthyroidism and ophthalmopathy. Regions amplified from RNA transcripts were the TCR beta CDR3 regions. A first-round RT-PCR of the TCR CDR3 used the HTBI primer set. TCRdb recomputed calls from the multiplex PCR reads with MiXCR, one row per CDR3 protein. The profile shows a few hundred thousand distinct CDR3 sequences, 21% of them singletons. Sequencing was done on a sample of blood. All receptors derive from a woman aged 45-59 years with Graves' hyperthyroidism.

Ten or more counts support this clonotype. V gene TRBV11-3 combines with J gene TRBJ1-4, with D perhaps matching TRBD1 (6 bases). This CDR3 has 15 amino acids. Trimming stripped 0 bases from V and 7 bases from J, with 12 bases between. Germline lookup yields CDR1 SGHNT and CDR2 YENEEA. The CDR3 loop reads CASSLDHREVEKLFF. The CDR3 DNA reads as TGTGCCAGCAGCTTAGATCACAGGGAGGTTGAAAAACTGTTTTTT.

This clonotype was recorded a few times. This chain joins TRBV9 and TRBJ1-1; no reliable D call. V lost 0 bases and J lost 1, with 10 bases in between. The CDR3 runs to 15 residues. Looked up from germline, CDR1 is SGDLS and CDR2 is YYNGEE. CDR3: CASSVDGRGNTEAFF. The CDR3 nucleotides read TGTGCCAGCAGCGTAGATGGAAGAGGGAACACTGAAGCTTTCTTT.

Regarding this clonotype: Given a much more abundant clone one base away, this may be a read error. J is TRBJ2-1 and V is TRBV27; the D call may be TRBD1 or TRBD2 (5 bases each). The CDR3 sequence is 15 residues long. The V and J ends lost 5 bases and 4 bases respectively, with 15 bases between them. CDR1 is MNHEY and CDR2 is SMNVEV in the germline V gene (reference sequence). The CDR3 sequence: CASSPTGTFYNEQFF. CDR3 DNA: TGTGCCAGCAGTCCGACCGGGACCTTTTACAATGAGCAGTTCTTC.

This clonotype was detected many times. The genes are TRBV7-6 and TRBJ2-3; 11 bases fit TRBD2. The V and J ends lost 5 bases and 1 base, in that order; junction bases with no gene match: 2. The CDR3 runs to 15 residues. Germline lookup yields CDR1 SGHVS and CDR2 FNYEAQ. CDR3 protein: CASSKGLAGTDTQYF. CDR3 DNA: TGTGCCAGCAGCAAGGGACTAGCGGGCACAGATACGCAGTATTTT.

In this sample, this clonotype turned up many times. The chain joins TRBV4-1 to TRBJ2-3; tentatively, D is TRBD1 (6 bases). The CDR3 runs 13 residues. CDR1 is MGHRA, CDR2 YSYEKL, per germline. Deletions cut 2 bases from V and 3 bases from J, with 6 bases between. The CDR3 reads CASSQQGTDTQYF. CDR3 coding DNA: TGCGCCAGCAGCCAACAGGGGACAGATACGCAGTATTTT.

The chain uses TRBV28 and TRBJ2-3, with 8 bases matching TRBD2. Trimming cost V 4 bases and J 2 bases; bases outside gene matches: 14. Per germline, CDR1 MDHEN and CDR2 SYDVKM. This CDR3 spans 18 amino acids. DNA for the CDR3: TGTGCCAGCAGTTCACCCAATACCGGGACTAGTTCCACAGATACGCAGTATTTT. Translating it yields CASSSPNTGTSSTDTQYF. The whole variable domain, remainder taken from reference TRBV28 and TRBJ2-3, is DVKVTQSSRYLVKRTGEKVFLECVQDMDHENMFWYRQDPGLGLRLIYFSYDVKMKEKGDIPEGYSVSREKKERFSLILESASTNQTSMYLCASSSPNTGTSSTDTQYFGPGTRLTVL.

This clonotype was seen ten or more times. The chain combines TRBV24-1 with TRBJ1-1; a possible D gene is TRBD1 (5 bases). The length of the CDR3 is 13 residues. V shed 6 bases and J shed 4 bases, with 11 bases lying between them. Germline V gene data show CDR1 as KGHDR and CDR2 as SFDVKD. CDR3 DNA: TGTGCCACCAGTAATGGGAGGGGCACTGAAGCTTTCTTT. This translates into CATSNGRGTEAFF.

This clonotype showed up many times. The rearrangement joins TRBV5-1 to TRBJ2-1; D gene ambiguous. The germline CDR1 and CDR2 sequences are SGHRS and YFSETQ. This CDR3 comprises 15 residues. Deletions cut 3 bases from V and 3 bases from J, with 13 bases between. The CDR3 loop reads CASSSGGWGYNEQFF. The CDR3 DNA reads as TGCGCCAGCAGCTCAGGTGGATGGGGCTACAATGAGCAGTTCTTC.

This clonotype was found many times. The chain links TRBV30 to TRBJ1-2, with 7 positions matching TRBD1. The CDR3 extends over 12 amino acids. V shed 4 bases and J 5 bases; nucleotides not matched to a gene: 4. CDR1 is GTSNPN, CDR2 SVGIG, per germline (reference sequence). In DNA form, the CDR3 reads TGTGCCTGGAACAGGGGTAATTATGGCTACACCTTC. It codes for CAWNRGNYGYTF. Using reference TRBV30 and TRBJ1-2 for the parts outside the CDR3, the full variable domain is SQTIHQWPATLVQPVGSPLSLECTVEGTSNPNLYWYRQAAGRGLQLLFYSVGIGQISSEVPQNLSASRPQDRQFILSSKKLLLSDSGFYLCAWNRGNYGYTFGSGTRLTVV.

The rearrangement links TRBV7-2 to TRBJ2-2, with 9 bases identical to TRBD2. The CDR3 runs to 15 residues. Trimming removed 2 bases from V and 6 bases from J; junction bases left unmatched: 4. Germline lookup yields CDR1 SGHTA and CDR2 FQGNSA. In nucleotides, the CDR3 is TGTGCCAGCAGCTTACTGCGGGGGGGCCCCGGGGAGCTGTTTTTT. Protein sequence: CASSLLRGGPGELFF.

The chain couples TRBV10-3 to TRBJ1-1; D is unresolved. V lost 3 bases to trimming and J lost 2 bases, with 13 bases between them. There are 15 residues in the CDR3. From germline, CDR1 is ENHRY and CDR2 SYGVKD. The CDR3 DNA reads as TGTGCCATCAGTGATTATGACGGGAGCAACACTGAAGCTTTCTTT. Protein sequence: CAISDYDGSNTEAFF.

In its sample, this clonotype was seen a few times. The rearrangement links TRBV6-1 to TRBJ2-6; possibly TRBD2 for D (7 bases). Germline CDR1 reads MNHNS; CDR2 reads SASEGT. The CDR3 extends over 17 amino acids. With 6 bases removed from V and 4 bases from J, the gap between germline ends came to 19 bases. The CDR3 spells CASSLGGGAHGANVLTF. The CDR3 bases are TGTGCCAGCAGCCTCGGTGGGGGGGCGCACGGGGCCAACGTCCTGACTTTC.

This clonotype was seen more than once but under ten times. The V call is TRBV5-1, the J call TRBJ1-5; a weak D match, TRBD1 (5 bases). CDR1 SGHRS and CDR2 YFSETQ come from the germline V gene. V gave up 4 bases and J gave up 2 bases, with 10 bases separating them. This CDR3 is 14 amino acids long. CDR3 region: CASSQGGGNQPQHF. CDR3 bases: TGCGCCAGCAGCCAAGGAGGGGGCAATCAGCCCCAGCATTTT.

As for this clonotype: Relative to the germline gene, one junction end is altered; a read error may explain this. The rearrangement links TRBV18 to TRBJ2-2; 9 positions agree with TRBD1. The CDR3 contains 15 residues. Germline CDR1 and CDR2: KGHSH and LQKENI. The CDR3 DNA sequence: TGTGCCTGCTCACCAGGGACAGGGAATACCGGGGAGCTGTTTTTT. Its protein is CACSPGTGNTGELFF.

This clonotype has ten or more counts. V usage is TRBV5-1 and J usage is TRBJ2-5; 12 bases align to TRBD2. V lost 4 bases to trimming and J lost 7 bases; unmatched junction nucleotides: 8. Per germline, CDR1 SGHRS and CDR2 YFSETQ. The CDR3 runs 15 residues. The CDR3: CASSASPGLAGTQYF. The DNA of the CDR3 is TGCGCCAGCAGCGCCTCACCGGGACTAGCGGGGACCCAGTACTTC.

Many counts were recorded for this clonotype. This sequence joins TRBV12-3 or TRBV12-4 and TRBJ1-2; D is possibly TRBD1 (6 bases). The length of the CDR3 is 14 residues. V gave up 3 bases and J gave up 3 bases, with 11 bases separating them. CDR3 bases: TGTGCCAGCAGTTTGGGCAGGGGAGACTATGGCTACACCTTC. It encodes CASSLGRGDYGYTF.

In its sample, this clonotype was seen many times. The rearrangement joins TRBV30 to TRBJ2-3, with 7 positions matching TRBD2. Germline assignment: CDR1 GTSNPN and CDR2 SVGIG (reference sequence). The trim removed 3 bases at V and 0 bases at J, leaving 12 bases unmatched. This CDR3 is 17 amino acids long. The CDR3 reads CAWRRRASGTSTDTQYF. The CDR3 DNA reads TGTGCCTGGAGGCGCCGGGCTAGCGGTACTAGCACAGATACGCAGTATTTT.

This clonotype was detected a few times. The chain combines TRBV25-1 with TRBJ1-2, with D hard to call. The germline CDR1 and CDR2 sequences are MGHDK and SYGVNS. The V end lost 3 bases, the J end lost 0 bases, and 8 bases lay between the germline ends. The CDR3 sequence is 14 residues long. CDR3 region: CASSDRHPNYGYTF. The CDR3 nucleotides read TGTGCCAGCAGTGACCGTCATCCTAACTATGGCTACACCTTC.

This clonotype was seen at least ten times. This rearrangement joins TRBV30 to TRBJ1-2; 8 positions match TRBD1. CDR3 length equals 14 residues. V was clipped by 2 bases and J by 8 bases; unmatched bases: 10. The V gene's germline CDR1 is GTSNPN and CDR2 SVGIG (reference sequence). CDR3 residues: CAWSSDRVLTGYTF. In DNA form, the CDR3 reads TGTGCCTGGAGTTCGGACAGGGTACTAACAGGCTACACCTTC.

The CDR3 protein is CASSVRGGGLNEQFF. The CDR3 nucleotides are TGTGCCAGCAGCGTAAGGGGGGGAGGGTTAAATGAGCAGTTCTTC. The chain uses TRBV9 and TRBJ2-1, with D possibly matching TRBD2 (7 bases). This CDR3 has 15 residues. Trimming left V 1 base short and J 7 bases short, with 15 bases between. The germline CDR1 and CDR2 sequences are SGDLS and YYNGEE.

The rearrangement links TRBV5-8 to TRBJ1-5; D remains ambiguous. With 4 bases removed from V and 3 bases from J, the gap between germline ends came to 8 bases. Germline V CDR1 and CDR2: SGHTS, YDEGEE. CDR3 length: 13 amino acids. CDR3 nucleotides: TGTGCCAGCAGCCACGGGATCAATCAGCCCCAGCATTTT. Translation gives CASSHGINQPQHF.

V gene TRBV9 combines with J gene TRBJ2-5; 8 bases line up with TRBD1. The CDR3 contains 15 residues. Per the germline V gene, CDR1 is SGDLS and CDR2 is YYNGEE. With 0 bases clipped from V and 4 bases from J, the junction kept 5 bases outside the gene matches. The CDR3 here is CASSVGDRGGETQYF. In DNA, the CDR3 is TGTGCCAGCAGCGTAGGCGACAGGGGTGGAGAGACCCAGTACTTC.

This clonotype was picked up many times. The chain recombines TRBV11-3 with TRBJ1-2; D is perhaps TRBD1 (6 bases). The V end was cut by 0 bases, the J end by 8 bases, with 16 bases between. Germline values: CDR1 SGHNT, CDR2 YENEEA. The CDR3 extends over 15 amino acids. Written as DNA, the CDR3 is TGTGCCAGCAGCTTAGACCCGGACAGCGCTCCCGGCTACACCTTC. This sequence encodes CASSLDPDSAPGYTF.

V usage is TRBV6-1 and J usage is TRBJ2-2; D is possibly TRBD2 (6 bases). The germline CDR1 and CDR2 sequences are MNHNS and SASEGT. V lost 4 bases and J lost 1, with 7 bases in between. This CDR3 has 14 residues. CDR3 in amino acids: CASSVAENTGELFF. The DNA for the CDR3 is TGTGCCAGCAGTGTAGCGGAGAACACCGGGGAGCTGTTTTTT.

The chain joins TRBV5-4 to TRBJ2-1; 10 nucleotides agree with TRBD2. Germline values: CDR1 SGHNT, CDR2 YYREEE (reference sequence). V trimming: 2 bases; J trimming: 9 bases; junction bases outside the gene matches: 11. This CDR3 region has 16 residues. This chain's CDR3 is CASSLASSGRIREQFF. CDR3 bases: TGTGCCAGCAGCTTAGCCTCTAGCGGGAGAATACGTGAGCAGTTCTTC.

This clonotype was counted many times. The CDR3 DNA sequence: TGTGCCAGCAGCCCGGGACAGGCAAGCACAGATACGCAGTATTTT. Translating gives CASSPGQASTDTQYF. This chain uses TRBV6-1 with TRBJ2-3; TRBD1 matches 8 bases. The CDR3 has 15 amino acids. With V trimmed by 6 bases and J by 0 bases, 5 bases remained unmatched. CDR1 MNHNS and CDR2 SASEGT come from the germline V gene.

The CDR3 sequence is CASSYLGTSGYEQYF. The CDR3 region has the DNA TGTGCCAGCAGTTACCTCGGGACTAGCGGATACGAGCAGTACTTC. V gene TRBV6-5 combines with J gene TRBJ2-7; 11 nucleotides align to TRBD2. Germline V gene lookup returns CDR1 MNHEY and CDR2 SVGAGI. V shed 2 bases and J 4 bases; nucleotides not matched to a gene: 4. The CDR3 is made up of 15 amino acids.

V usage is TRBV18 and J usage is TRBJ2-3, with 14 bases that match TRBD2. Germline lookup yields CDR1 KGHSH and CDR2 LQKENI. The CDR3 has 15 amino acids. The V segment lost 5 bases and the J segment 5 bases; nucleotides outside the gene matches: 3. The DNA of the CDR3 is TGTGCCAGCTCAGGACTAGCGGGGGGACGAGATACGCAGTATTTT. Translated: CASSGLAGGRDTQYF.

This rearrangement joins TRBV5-5 to TRBJ1-4; TRBD1 might be the D (5 bases). V lost 5 bases, J lost 8 bases, and 16 bases lay in between. This CDR3 contains 14 residues. Looked up from germline, CDR1 is SGHKS and CDR2 is YYEKEE (reference sequence). The DNA of the CDR3 is TGTGCCAGCAGGAAATGGGACGGGCGGGAAAAACTGTTTTTT. Translating it yields CASRKWDGREKLFF. The variable domain in full, with the rest retrieved from reference TRBV5-5 and TRBJ1-4, is DAGVTQSPTHLIKTRGQQVTLRCSPISGHKSVSWYQQVLGQGPQFIFQYYEKEERGRGNFPDRFSARQFPNYSSELNVNALLLGDSALYLCASRKWDGREKLFFGSGTQLSVL.

The sample holds many counts of this clonotype. The rearrangement uses TRBV7-9 and TRBJ2-1, with D possibly being TRBD1 or TRBD2 (6 bases each). The CDR3 runs 16 residues. Trimming cost V 5 bases and J 4 bases, with 18 bases left between them. In germline, CDR1 is SEHNR, CDR2 FQNEAQ (reference sequence). The CDR3 sequence is CASSPGGGGQYNEQFF. As DNA, the CDR3 is TGTGCCAGCAGCCCCGGCGGTGGGGGGCAATACAATGAGCAGTTCTTC.

J is TRBJ1-1 and V is TRBV12-3 or TRBV12-4; tentative D call: TRBD1 (6 bases). The V end was cut by 7 bases, the J end by 7 bases, with 16 bases between. CDR3 length: 13 residues. The CDR3 loop is CASKGADRFEAFF. In DNA form, the CDR3 reads TGTGCCAGCAAAGGCGCGGACAGATTTGAAGCTTTCTTT.

The rearrangement uses TRBV2 and TRBJ2-7; 13 nucleotides match TRBD2. The CDR3 covers 14 residues. The germline V gene has CDR1 SNHLY and CDR2 FYNNEI. Trimming at V came to 6 bases and at J to 4 bases, leaving 3 bases not matched to a gene. The CDR3 DNA is TGTGCCAGCAGGCGGACTAGCGGGAGATACGAGCAGTACTTC. Translating it yields CASRRTSGRYEQYF.